These 28 T cell receptor beta chains were sequenced from one sample in a study of control samples from healthy donors and cancer patients. Sequencing used immunoSEQ multiplex PCR; TCRdb keeps in-frame clones, though not all of them. The sample lists 150,000 to 200,000 clones; almost 90% were seen once. The sequenced sample was blood. All receptors come from a woman aged 50 to 60 in good health.

V gene TRBV19 combines with J gene TRBJ2-7; the D gene is possibly TRBD2 (6 bases). V lost 5 bases and J lost 8, with 16 bases in between. Per the germline V gene, CDR1 is LNHDA and CDR2 is SQIVND (reference sequence). The CDR3 runs 13 residues. CDR3 loop: CASSLDGGGKQYF. CDR3 in DNA: TGTGCCAGTAGTTTGGACGGAGGCGGGAAGCAGTACTTC.

This chain links TRBV11-2 with TRBJ2-7, with 12 bases identical to TRBD2. V lost 0 bases and J lost 3; bases outside the gene matches: 3. The CDR3 is 16 residues long. Germline V gene sequence: CDR1 SGHAT, CDR2 FQNNGV. The CDR3 region has the DNA TGTGCCAGCAGCTTAGATGGACTAGCGGGAAACTACGAGCAGTACTTC. It codes for CASSLDGLAGNYEQYF.

The chain is built from TRBV6-2 or TRBV6-3 and TRBJ1-5, with 9 nucleotides matching TRBD1. The ends lost 5 bases at V and 5 bases at J; junction bases unmatched: 1. This CDR3 is built from 13 residues. The V gene's germline CDR1 is MNHEY and CDR2 SVGEGT. The CDR3 DNA reads as TGTGCCAGCAGTGACAGGGGGGATCAGCCCCAGCATTTT. Translating gives CASSDRGDQPQHF.

The V and J genes are TRBV28 and TRBJ2-5, with TRBD2 matching over 12 bases. V shed 7 bases and J 1 base; nucleotides not matched to a gene: 4. The CDR3 covers 15 residues. Per the germline V gene, CDR1 is MDHEN and CDR2 is SYDVKM. This CDR3 reads CASTPSGGVQETQYF. For the CDR3, the DNA is TGTGCCAGCACCCCTAGCGGGGGGGTCCAAGAGACCCAGTACTTC.

This chain links TRBV9 with TRBJ2-2, with D perhaps matching TRBD2 (5 bases). From germline, CDR1 is SGDLS and CDR2 YYNGEE. V was trimmed by 3 bases and J by 0 bases, leaving 12 bases between them. The CDR3 consists of 16 residues. The CDR3 region is CASSADAGTNTGELFF. The CDR3 nucleotides read TGTGCCAGCAGCGCCGACGCGGGCACGAACACCGGGGAGCTGTTTTTT.

The chain links TRBV30 to TRBJ2-2, with 9 bases aligning to TRBD1. Germline V gene sequence: CDR1 GTSNPN, CDR2 SVGIG (reference sequence). This CDR3 is built from 15 residues. Germline trimming cut 5 bases from V and 6 bases from J; bases unmatched to any gene: 10. The CDR3 sequence is CAWVQDRGFAGELFF. The CDR3 DNA sequence: TGTGCCTGGGTTCAGGACAGGGGTTTCGCCGGGGAGCTGTTTTTT.

The chain recombines TRBV11-3 with TRBJ2-1; maybe TRBD2 (5 bases). The V end lost 1 base, the J end lost 8 bases, and 15 bases lay between the germline ends. The CDR3 is 15 residues long. From germline, CDR1 is SGHNT and CDR2 YENEEA. The CDR3 protein is CASSLGLGSSDEQFF. The CDR3 DNA reads as TGTGCCAGCAGCTTAGGGCTGGGGAGTTCCGATGAGCAGTTCTTC.

The chain carries TRBV28 and TRBJ1-5; 9 bases align to TRBD1. With V trimmed by 6 bases and J by 4 bases, 1 base remained unmatched. Germline V lookup: CDR1 MDHEN, CDR2 SYDVKM. The CDR3 contains 13 residues. CDR3 nucleotides: TGTGCCAGCAGACAGGGGGCTAATCAGCCCCAGCATTTT. This gives the protein CASRQGANQPQHF. The full variable domain, in which reference TRBV28 and TRBJ1-5 provide the parts outside the CDR3, is DVKVTQSSRYLVKRTGEKVFLECVQDMDHENMFWYRQDPGLGLRLIYFSYDVKMKEKGDIPEGYSVSREKKERFSLILESASTNQTSMYLCASRQGANQPQHFGDGTRLSIL.

The chain has TRBV25-1 and TRBJ2-2; perhaps D is TRBD1 or TRBD2 (6 bases each). V was shortened by 7 bases and J by 0 bases, with 9 bases between the two germline ends. The CDR3 sequence is 14 residues long. Per germline, CDR1 MGHDK and CDR2 SYGVNS. CDR3 coding DNA: TGTGCCAGCACGGGGGCCCCGAACACCGGGGAGCTGTTTTTT. It yields the protein CASTGAPNTGELFF.

The CDR3 loop is CASSPAAANTGELFF. CDR3 coding DNA: TGTGCCAGCAGTCCCGCCGCGGCTAACACCGGGGAGCTGTTTTTT. This chain connects TRBV7-3 to TRBJ2-2; the D is unclear. The CDR3 covers 15 residues. The V gene's germline CDR1 is SGHTA and CDR2 FQGTGA. Trimming took 6 bases from V and 2 from J, leaving 13 bases between them.

The chain carries TRBV9 and TRBJ2-1, with TRBD2 matching 8 bases. The germline CDR1 and CDR2 sequences are SGDLS and YYNGEE. V shed 2 bases, J shed 4 bases, and the junction held 8 bases outside the gene matches. There are 16 residues in the CDR3. In DNA form, the CDR3 reads TGTGCCAGCAGCGTCCTTATTGCGGGAGGTTACAATGAGCAGTTCTTC. This translates into CASSVLIAGGYNEQFF.

V gene TRBV9 combines with J gene TRBJ2-7; 8 nucleotides align to TRBD1. The V gene's germline CDR1 is SGDLS and CDR2 YYNGEE. J gave up 3 bases and V 4 bases, and 9 bases lay outside the gene matches. The CDR3 covers 15 residues. CDR3 DNA sequence: TGTGCCAGCAGCCTTTCCGGACAGGGCGGCTACGAGCAGTACTTC. Residues: CASSLSGQGGYEQYF.

The gene calls are TRBV7-6 and TRBJ1-1; 7 bases are a match to TRBD1. The trim removed 10 bases at V and 4 bases at J, leaving 6 bases unmatched. The CDR3 consists of 12 residues. Germline V lookup: CDR1 SGHVS, CDR2 FNYEAQ. DNA for the CDR3: TGTGCCACGGGACAGCTGAGCACTGAAGCTTTCTTT. It translates to CATGQLSTEAFF.

The chain couples TRBV5-1 to TRBJ1-3; weak D call: TRBD1 (5 bases). Germline lookup yields CDR1 SGHRS and CDR2 YFSETQ. CDR3 length: 15 residues. V was cut by 0 bases and J by 0 bases, with 7 bases left in between. This CDR3 reads CASSLVGDSGNTIYF. DNA for the CDR3: TGCGCCAGCAGCTTGGTGGGGGACTCTGGAAACACCATATATTTT. Variable domain in full (rest from reference TRBV5-1 and TRBJ1-3): KAGVTQTPRYLIKTRGQQVTLSCSPISGHRSVSWYQQTPGQGLQFLFEYFSETQRNKGNFPGRFSGRQFSNSRSEMNVSTLELGDSALYLCASSLVGDSGNTIYFGEGSWLTVV.

The genes are TRBV5-1 and TRBJ1-3; D call uncertain. Germline-derived CDR1 and CDR2 are SGHRS and YFSETQ. Trimming removed 1 base at V and 0 bases at J, with 8 bases between. The CDR3 extends over 15 amino acids. The CDR3 sequence is CASSLSQTSGNTIYF. In nucleotides, the CDR3 is TGCGCCAGCAGCTTGTCTCAGACCTCTGGAAACACCATATATTTT.

The gene calls are TRBV19 and TRBJ2-5, with a possible D match to TRBD1 (6 bases). With 4 bases removed from V and 5 bases from J, the gap between germline ends came to 20 bases. Germline-derived CDR1 and CDR2 are LNHDA and SQIVND (reference sequence). The CDR3 is 16 amino acids. The CDR3 loop is CASSTEATGSKETQYF. As DNA, the CDR3 is TGTGCCAGTAGTACCGAAGCGACAGGTTCAAAGGAGACCCAGTACTTC.

Here the CDR3 reads CASSISGINTEAFF. CDR3 nucleotide sequence: TGTGCCAGTAGTATCTCCGGAATAAACACTGAAGCTTTCTTT. The rearrangement links TRBV19 to TRBJ1-1, with D unclear. Germline CDR1 and CDR2: LNHDA and SQIVND (reference sequence). There are 14 residues in the CDR3. The germline V and J ends were trimmed by 3 bases and 2 bases, with 10 bases remaining between them.

CDR3 coding DNA: TGTGCCAGCAGTGAAGGGCCGAAGGGGCGGGTTGAAGCTTTCTTT. Amino acids: CASSEGPKGRVEAFF. This rearrangement joins TRBV6-1 to TRBJ1-1; maybe TRBD1 (5 bases). This CDR3 spans 15 amino acids. CDR1 is MNHNS, CDR2 SASEGT, per germline. Trimming cost V 1 base and J 7 bases, with 16 bases left between them.

This chain joins TRBV6-5 and TRBJ2-3; D remains ambiguous. CDR3 length equals 15 residues. Germline CDR1 is MNHEY and CDR2 is SVGAGI. The germline V and J ends were trimmed by 6 bases and 1 base, with 14 bases remaining between them. CDR3 nucleotide sequence: TGTGCCAGCAGGCGCGGCGGTGTCGGCACAGATACGCAGTATTTT. It translates to CASRRGGVGTDTQYF.

This clone was detected a few times. This CDR3 is CATSKQGWDEQFF. The CDR3 DNA sequence: TGTGCCACCAGCAAGCAGGGGTGGGATGAGCAGTTCTTC. The chain recombines TRBV15 with TRBJ2-1; TRBD1 is a possible D gene (6 bases). The CDR3 sequence is 13 residues long. CDR1 and CDR2 from the germline V gene are LNHNV and YYDKDF (reference sequence). Trimming cost V 4 bases and J 8 bases, with 12 bases left between them.

The CDR3 DNA reads as TGTGCCAGCAGCCTTCAAGGTGTGGACACTGAAGCTTTCTTT. Amino acid sequence: CASSLQGVDTEAFF. J is TRBJ1-1 and V is TRBV4-2; no reliable D call. V was trimmed by 4 bases and J by 3 bases, leaving 12 bases between them. This CDR3 is built from 14 residues. From germline, CDR1 is LGHNA and CDR2 YNFKEQ.

The chain has TRBV2 and TRBJ1-2; D is ambiguous. There are 11 residues in the CDR3. Germline V gene lookup returns CDR1 SNHLY and CDR2 FYNNEI. V lost 11 bases to trimming and J lost 5 bases, with 12 bases between them. The CDR3 reads CAGGDGYGYTF. The DNA for the CDR3 is TGTGCCGGTGGCGACGGGTATGGCTACACCTTC.

The rearrangement links TRBV3-1 (or the pseudogene TRBV3-2) to TRBJ2-2; 9 bases map to TRBD2. Trimming at V came to 3 bases and at J to 4 bases, leaving 6 bases not matched to a gene. There are 16 residues in the CDR3. The V gene's germline CDR1 is LGHDT and CDR2 YNNKEL (reference sequence). The CDR3 spells CASSQMAGGPTGELFF. The CDR3 coding sequence is TGTGCCAGCAGCCAGATGGCGGGGGGGCCCACCGGGGAGCTGTTTTTT.

The chain has TRBV11-3 and TRBJ1-1; no reliable D call. CDR1 is SGHNT and CDR2 is YENEEA in the germline V gene. The CDR3 covers 13 residues. Trimming took 5 bases from V and 5 from J, leaving 12 bases between them. This CDR3 reads CASSPGDRTEAFF. As DNA, the CDR3 is TGTGCCAGCAGCCCAGGAGACCGGACTGAAGCTTTCTTT.

In this sample, this clone turned up once. The rearrangement links TRBV9 to TRBJ2-7; D may be TRBD1 (6 bases). Germline V lookup: CDR1 SGDLS, CDR2 YYNGEE. V was pared by 0 bases and J by 7 bases, with 14 bases between. This CDR3 has 14 residues. The CDR3 DNA is TGTGCCAGCAGCGTAGTCGCTGTGGGGGCGGAGCAGTACTTC. As protein: CASSVVAVGAEQYF.

Only one count was recorded for this clone. One junction end does not reproduce the germline sequence, and a read error may be involved. V is TRBV7-7 and J is TRBJ2-1, with TRBD2 as a possible D gene (6 bases). Germline V gives CDR1 SSHAT, CDR2 FNYEAQ (reference sequence). The CDR3 has 15 residues. DNA for the CDR3: TGTGCTAGCAGCTTGGGGGGAGCTTACGACAATGAGCAGTTCTTC. Translated: CASSLGGAYDNEQFF.

This clone was counted a single time. J is TRBJ1-5 and V is TRBV5-8; 11 nucleotides agree with TRBD1. Germline CDR1 and CDR2: SGHTS and YDEGEE. V shed 5 bases, J shed 6 bases, and the junction held 7 bases outside the gene matches. CDR3 length: 15 residues. The CDR3 nucleotides read TGTGCCAGCAGTTCACTGGGACAGGGGGGTCAGCCCCAGCATTTT. Translation: CASSSLGQGGQPQHF.

CDR3 nucleotides: TGTGCCAGCAGAGAGACAGGGGCTAATGAAAAACTGTTTTTT. Protein: CASRETGANEKLFF. V usage is TRBV2 and J usage is TRBJ1-4; 8 bases map to TRBD1. With V trimmed by 6 bases and J by 3 bases, 3 bases remained unmatched. Germline-derived CDR1 and CDR2 are SNHLY and FYNNEI. This CDR3 has 14 amino acids.